Detailed here is one TCR beta chain. Its antigen is unknown. V lost 6 bases and J lost 5; bases outside the gene matches: 4. CDR1 is SGDLS and CDR2 is YYNGEE in the germline V gene. This CDR3 comprises 14 residues. The data stem from a study of T cell responses to AZD1222 COVID-19 vaccine. Study-level points and caveats: After the peak T cell response, and only then, were repertoires sampled. Spike-specific TCR breadth rose after two AZD1222 doses, and depth rose as well. The donor group comprised mostly white British people and more females; the analysis possibly underestimated clonal diversity. Vaccine-related CD4 TCRs covered spike, predominating at 160-218 and 743-854.

Libraries were prepared by immunoSEQ multiplex PCR; TCRdb keeps only in-frame clonotypes and omits some of them. In the table there are tens of thousands of clones, roughly 90% of which are singletons. V is TRBV9 and J is TRBJ2-3; 12 nucleotides match TRBD2. The sequencing here drew on peripheral blood, taken on day 0 of AZD1222 vaccination. The source of this sequence is an adult in good health. Here the CDR3 DNA reads TGTGCCAGCACACTAGCGGGAGGTTTAGATACGCAGTATTTT. It specifies CASTLAGGLDTQYF. Full variable domain (remainder filled in from reference TRBV9 and TRBJ2-3): DSGVTQTPKHLITATGQRVTLRCSPRSGDLSVYWYQQSLDQGLQFLIQYYNGEERAKGNILERFSAQQFPDLHSELNLSSLELGDSALYFCASTLAGGLDTQYFGPGTRLTVL.